This T cell receptor beta chain is drawn from a study of blood T cell repertoires in COVID-19 (dated by TCRdb to between 2020 and 2021). As for the study more broadly: Samples from collaborators originated in the United States, Italy and Spain and spanned both the acute and convalescent phases of COVID-19. A freely available public database, intended as a resource for researchers studying the immune response to SARS-CoV-2, is where the repertoires were released. Subjects who had been exposed to COVID-19, were actively infected with it, or had recovered from it provided the deeply sampled blood TCRbeta repertoires that made up the dataset. The samples were drawn from two sources: the first 160 participants of the ongoing ImmuneRACE study, and over 950 subjects contributed by 6 global collaborators. The sample metadata nearly always contained a de-identified subject ID, COVID-19 status, age in years and sex. Where available, HLA class I and class II types were taken from metadata supplied by the sample provider and were not determined by assay-based typing. The prospective study material was composed of cDNA or gDNA derived from T cells, B-cell-depleted T cells, or PBMCs. Study-level results and caveats: Clinical and demographic metadata were provided uncurated, with the amount varying by source and participant.

Comment on this clone: Its recognized antigen is unknown. The input lacks base qualities; no much larger clone sits a single base away.

Whole blood was collected in K2EDTA tubes by collaborating institutions according to the institutions' own protocols. For TCRbeta analysis, collaborators shipped samples in one of three forms: frozen whole blood, isolated PBMCs, or DNA extracted from either of those sample types. The immunoSEQ Assay, a bias-controlled multiplex PCR, was used to amplify TCRbeta CDR3 regions from genomic DNA. The authors processed their data as follows. The number of nucleated cells in each sample was estimated from the amplification of reference gene primers within the assay. Sequence reads were collapsed and filtered to measure the absolute abundance of every unique TCRbeta CDR3 rearrangement. For each sample, productive Simpson clonality was calculated as the square root of Simpson's diversity index across productive rearrangements. The table comes from immuneACCESS by way of TCRdb, which keeps in-frame sequences with V and J called. Part of the clones is missing from these tables; in studies checked, under half for an unresolved V gene and the rest for unknown reasons. V, J and clone size are those of that table, while D and trimming were read from the DNA. The sample has 95,000 to 110,000 clones on record, over 75% of them singletons. The top ten hold around 5.8% of the sample.

Specimen: peripheral blood. This TCR was recovered from a human donor in a cohort sampled during active COVID-19.

The nucleotide sequence reads as follows: TGCAGCGCTAAACGGTCGGCCGGGTACGATGAGCAGTTCTTC. This is translated as CSAKRSAGYDEQFF. This chain joins TRBV29-1 to TRBJ2-1, with the D segment identity uncertain. V is shortened by 7 bases, J by 8 bases, and the region joining them spans 21 bases. Counted from cysteine to phenylalanine, this CDR3 has 14 amino acids. Only the CDR3 part of the read is kept: 42 bases, read in frame from the first base. From the germline V gene, CDR1 is SQVTM and CDR2 is ANQGSEA.